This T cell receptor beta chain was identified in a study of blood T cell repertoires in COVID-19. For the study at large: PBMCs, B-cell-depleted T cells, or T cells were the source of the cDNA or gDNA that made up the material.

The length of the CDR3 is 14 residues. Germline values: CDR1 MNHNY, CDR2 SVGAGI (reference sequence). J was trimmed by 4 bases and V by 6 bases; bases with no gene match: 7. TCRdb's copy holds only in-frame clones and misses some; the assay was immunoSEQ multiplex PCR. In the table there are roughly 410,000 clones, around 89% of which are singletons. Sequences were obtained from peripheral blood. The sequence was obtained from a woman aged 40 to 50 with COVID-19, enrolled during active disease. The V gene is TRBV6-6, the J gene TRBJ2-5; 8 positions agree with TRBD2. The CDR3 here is CASSRDLAGETQYF. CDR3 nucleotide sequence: TGTGCCAGCAGCCGTGATCTAGCGGGAGAGACCCAGTACTTC.